These T cell receptor beta chains were read from a single sample in a study of T cell repertoires in cytomegalovirus infection. TCRdb ran MiXCR on the reads and lists one entry per CDR3 protein. The sample contains roughly 230,000 distinct CDR3 sequences, around 12% of which appear only once. Source material: PBMCs. All receptors derive from a human donor in good health (CMV status not recorded). Some clones in this sample may be carry-over from other donors' samples. Both conserved end residues are trimmed from each CDR3.

V | CDR3
TRBV7-9 | ASSPDGGTQETQY
TRBV30 | AWSLGTLDTGELF
TRBV7-4 | ASSSPVGRGSYEQY
TRBV28 | ATQWSGTDTQY
TRBV7-7 | ASSPGTLNTGELF
TRBV28 | ASRLGDYGYT
TRBV5-1 | ASSRERPGSGRNNEQF
TRBV19 | ASARTGVYTEAF
TRBV12-3/TRBV12-4 | ASSPPAVSDSHSNQPQH
TRBV7-6 | ASSRGQGVGNEQF
TRBV7-6 | ASSLAPGGNNSPLH
TRBV7-6 | ASSLRVRGATEAF
TRBV6-5 | ASSRIGSNQPQH